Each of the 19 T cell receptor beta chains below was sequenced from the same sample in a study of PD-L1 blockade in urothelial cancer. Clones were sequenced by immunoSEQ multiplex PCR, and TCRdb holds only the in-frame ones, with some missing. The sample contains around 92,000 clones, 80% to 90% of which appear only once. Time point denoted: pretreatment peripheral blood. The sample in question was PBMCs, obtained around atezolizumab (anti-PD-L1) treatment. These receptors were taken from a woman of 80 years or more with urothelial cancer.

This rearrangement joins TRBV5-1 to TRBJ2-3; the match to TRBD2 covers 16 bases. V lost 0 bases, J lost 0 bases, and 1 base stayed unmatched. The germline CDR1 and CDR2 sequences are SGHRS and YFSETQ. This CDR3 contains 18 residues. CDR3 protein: CASSLAGLAGGSTDTQYF. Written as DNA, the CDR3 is TGCGCCAGCAGCTTGGCGGGACTAGCGGGAGGGAGCACAGATACGCAGTATTTT.

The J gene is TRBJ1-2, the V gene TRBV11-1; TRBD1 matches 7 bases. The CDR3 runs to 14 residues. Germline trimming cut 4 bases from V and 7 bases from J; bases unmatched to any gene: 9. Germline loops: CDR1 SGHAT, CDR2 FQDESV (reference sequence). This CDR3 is CASSSTGTEFGYTF. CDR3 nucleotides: TGTGCCAGCAGCTCCACCGGGACAGAGTTTGGCTACACCTTC.

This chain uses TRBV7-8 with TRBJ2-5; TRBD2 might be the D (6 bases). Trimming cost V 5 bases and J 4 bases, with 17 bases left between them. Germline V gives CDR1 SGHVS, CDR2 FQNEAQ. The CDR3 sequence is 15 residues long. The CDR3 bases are TGTGCCAGCAGCCCCCAGGCGGGACGCATAGAGACCCAGTACTTC. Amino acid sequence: CASSPQAGRIETQYF.

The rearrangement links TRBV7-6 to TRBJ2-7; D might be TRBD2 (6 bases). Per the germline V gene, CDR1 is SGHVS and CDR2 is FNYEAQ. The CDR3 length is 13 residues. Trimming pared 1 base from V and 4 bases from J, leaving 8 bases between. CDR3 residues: CASSLGDLYEQYF. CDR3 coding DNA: TGTGCCAGCAGCTTAGGGGACTTGTACGAGCAGTACTTC.

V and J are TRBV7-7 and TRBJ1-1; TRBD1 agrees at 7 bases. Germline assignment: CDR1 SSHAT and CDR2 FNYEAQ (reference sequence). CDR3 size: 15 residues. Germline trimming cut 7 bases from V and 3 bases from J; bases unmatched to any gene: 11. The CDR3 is CASTPGGDSDTEAFF. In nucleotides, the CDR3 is TGTGCCAGCACCCCCGGGGGGGACAGTGACACTGAAGCTTTCTTT.

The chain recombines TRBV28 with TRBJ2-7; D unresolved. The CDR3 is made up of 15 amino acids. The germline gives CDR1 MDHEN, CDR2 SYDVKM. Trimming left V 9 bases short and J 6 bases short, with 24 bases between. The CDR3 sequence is CASSTASGGRFEQYF. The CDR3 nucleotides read TGTGCCAGTTCGACCGCGTCTGGCGGAAGGTTCGAGCAGTACTTC.

The CDR3 spells CASRMTGAGEQYF. In DNA, the CDR3 is TGTGCCAGCAGGATGACAGGGGCCGGCGAGCAGTACTTC. The chain couples TRBV5-5 to TRBJ2-7, with TRBD1 matching 8 bases. V lost 5 bases to trimming and J lost 6 bases; unmatched junction nucleotides: 7. Germline V gene data show CDR1 as SGHKS and CDR2 as YYEKEE (reference sequence). There are 13 residues in the CDR3.

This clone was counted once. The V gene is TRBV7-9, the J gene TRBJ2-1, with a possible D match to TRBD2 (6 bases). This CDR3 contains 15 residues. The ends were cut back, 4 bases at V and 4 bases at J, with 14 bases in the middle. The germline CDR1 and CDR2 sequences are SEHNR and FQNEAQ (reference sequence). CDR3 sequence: CASSSRDLKYNEQFF. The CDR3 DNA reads TGTGCCAGCAGCTCCCGGGACTTGAAATACAATGAGCAGTTCTTC.

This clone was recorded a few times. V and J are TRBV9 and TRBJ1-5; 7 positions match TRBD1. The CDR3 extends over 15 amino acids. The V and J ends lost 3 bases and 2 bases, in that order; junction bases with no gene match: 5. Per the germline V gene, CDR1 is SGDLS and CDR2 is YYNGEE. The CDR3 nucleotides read TGTGCCAGCAGCGGGAGACAGGGAGGCAATCAGCCCCAGCATTTT. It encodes CASSGRQGGNQPQHF.

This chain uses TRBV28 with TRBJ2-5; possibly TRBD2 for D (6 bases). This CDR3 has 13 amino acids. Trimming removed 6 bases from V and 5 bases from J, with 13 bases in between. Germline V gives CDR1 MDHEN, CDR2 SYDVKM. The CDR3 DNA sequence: TGTGCCAGCAGCCCTAGAGCGGGCGAGACCCAGTACTTC. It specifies CASSPRAGETQYF.

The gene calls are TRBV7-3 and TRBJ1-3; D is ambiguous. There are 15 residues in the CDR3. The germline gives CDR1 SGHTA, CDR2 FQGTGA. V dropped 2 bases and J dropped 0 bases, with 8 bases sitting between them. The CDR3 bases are TGTGCCAGCAGCTTATCACGAGGCTCTGGAAACACCATATATTTT. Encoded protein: CASSLSRGSGNTIYF. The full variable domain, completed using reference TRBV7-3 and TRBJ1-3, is GAGVSQTPSNKVTEKGKYVELRCDPISGHTALYWYRQSLGQGPEFLIYFQGTGAADDSGLPNDRFFAVRPEGSVSTLKIQRTERGDSAVYLCASSLSRGSGNTIYFGEGSWLTVV.

Here the CDR3 reads CASRRLAGAGELFF. CDR3 in DNA: TGTGCCAGTCGACGACTAGCGGGAGCCGGGGAGCTGTTTTTT. This chain uses TRBV6-4 with TRBJ2-2; 12 nucleotides agree with TRBD2. Trimming at V came to 9 bases and at J to 6 bases, leaving 5 bases not matched to a gene. Germline V gene data show CDR1 as MRHNA and CDR2 as SNTAGT. This CDR3 region has 14 residues.

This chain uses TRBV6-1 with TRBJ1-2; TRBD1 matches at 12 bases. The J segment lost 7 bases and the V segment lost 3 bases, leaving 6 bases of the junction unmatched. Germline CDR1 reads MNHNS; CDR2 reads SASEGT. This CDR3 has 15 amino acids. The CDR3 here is CASSDFRDRGLGYTF. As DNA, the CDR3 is TGTGCCAGCAGTGACTTCCGGGACAGGGGGCTTGGCTACACCTTC.

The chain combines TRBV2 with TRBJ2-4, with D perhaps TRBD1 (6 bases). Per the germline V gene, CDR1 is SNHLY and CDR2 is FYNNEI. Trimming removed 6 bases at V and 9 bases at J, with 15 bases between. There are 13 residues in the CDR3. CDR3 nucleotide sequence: TGTGCCAGCAGCCCGACGAGCAGGGGCATTCAGTACTTC. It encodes CASSPTSRGIQYF.

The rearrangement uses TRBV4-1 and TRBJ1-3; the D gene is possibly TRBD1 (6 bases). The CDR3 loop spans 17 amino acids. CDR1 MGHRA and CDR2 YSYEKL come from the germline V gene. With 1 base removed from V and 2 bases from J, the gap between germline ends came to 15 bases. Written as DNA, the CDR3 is TGCGCCAGCAGCCAAGGGTTCCAGGGGATGGCTGGAAACACCATATATTTT. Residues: CASSQGFQGMAGNTIYF.

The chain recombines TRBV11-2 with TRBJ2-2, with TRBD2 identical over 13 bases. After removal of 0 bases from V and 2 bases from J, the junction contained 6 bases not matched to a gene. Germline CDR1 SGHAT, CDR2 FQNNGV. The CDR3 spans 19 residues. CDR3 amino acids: CASSLDSGLAGANTGELFF. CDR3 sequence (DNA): TGTGCCAGCAGCTTAGATTCCGGACTAGCGGGAGCTAACACCGGGGAGCTGTTTTTT.

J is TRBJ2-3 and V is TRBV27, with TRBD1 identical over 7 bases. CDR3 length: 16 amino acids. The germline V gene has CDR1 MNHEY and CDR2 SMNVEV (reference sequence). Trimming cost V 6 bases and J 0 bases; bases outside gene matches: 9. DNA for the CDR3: TGTGCCAGCAGGAAACAGGGGATAGCTAGCACAGATACGCAGTATTTT. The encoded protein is CASRKQGIASTDTQYF.

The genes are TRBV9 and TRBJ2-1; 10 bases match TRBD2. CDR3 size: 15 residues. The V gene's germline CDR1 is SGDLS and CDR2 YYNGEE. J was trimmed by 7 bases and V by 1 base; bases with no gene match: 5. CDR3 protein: CASSVITSGVNEQFF. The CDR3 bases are TGTGCCAGCAGCGTAATCACTAGCGGGGTTAATGAGCAGTTCTTC.

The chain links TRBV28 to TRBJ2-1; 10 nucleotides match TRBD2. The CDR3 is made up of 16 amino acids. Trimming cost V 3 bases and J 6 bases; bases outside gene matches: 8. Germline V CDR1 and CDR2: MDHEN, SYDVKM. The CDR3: CASSLASGRASNEQFF. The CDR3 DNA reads TGTGCCAGCAGTTTGGCGAGCGGGAGGGCGAGCAATGAGCAGTTCTTC.